The 7 T cell receptor beta chains listed next were all sequenced from one sample in a study of blood T cell repertoires in COVID-19. Using immunoSEQ multiplex PCR, the repertoire was profiled, and TCRdb retains in-frame clones only, with some absent. The sample has roughly 250,000 clones, approximately 80% seen once. The sequencing sample was made of peripheral blood. These receptor sequences come from a human donor in a cohort sampled during active COVID-19.

The chain carries TRBV5-1 and TRBJ2-2, with D possibly being TRBD1 (6 bases). This CDR3 contains 14 residues. Trimming left V 2 bases short and J 6 bases short, with 11 bases between. Germline V gives CDR1 SGHRS, CDR2 YFSETQ. CDR3 in amino acids: CASSFSRGSGELFF. The CDR3 coding sequence is TGCGCCAGCAGCTTCTCCAGGGGATCCGGGGAGCTGTTTTTT.

The rearrangement links TRBV18 to TRBJ1-1; 11 bases are shared with TRBD1. CDR1 is KGHSH and CDR2 is LQKENI in the germline V gene. V shed 3 bases, J shed 0 bases, and the junction held 9 bases outside the gene matches. This CDR3 is 18 amino acids long. This CDR3 is CASSPLPGQGGMNTEAFF. In DNA, the CDR3 is TGTGCCAGCTCACCCCTACCGGGACAGGGGGGTATGAACACTGAAGCTTTCTTT.

This rearrangement joins TRBV10-1 to TRBJ1-1, with D possibly matching TRBD1 (5 bases). V lost 4 bases and J 3 bases, leaving 12 bases between the germline ends. The germline CDR1 and CDR2 sequences are WNHNN and SYGVQD (reference sequence). The CDR3 runs 14 residues. The CDR3 DNA sequence: TGCGCCAGCAGTGGGGGACCGGGAGACACTGAAGCTTTCTTT. This codes for CASSGGPGDTEAFF.

This clone appeared a single time. The rearrangement joins TRBV7-9 to TRBJ2-5; D is perhaps TRBD2 (5 bases). The CDR3 spans 15 residues. In germline, CDR1 is SEHNR, CDR2 FQNEAQ (reference sequence). V lost 5 bases to trimming and J lost 2 bases, with 15 bases between them. The DNA for the CDR3 is TGTGCCAGCAGCCTAGGACCTGGCGGGCAAGAGACCCAGTACTTC. The encoded protein is CASSLGPGGQETQYF.

The chain couples TRBV12-3 or TRBV12-4 to TRBJ2-7; 8 nucleotides agree with TRBD1. The CDR3 is made up of 13 amino acids. Trimming removed 6 bases from V and 6 bases from J; junction bases left unmatched: 7. The CDR3 region is CASRDRATVEQYF. The DNA of the CDR3 is TGTGCCAGCAGGGACAGGGCTACCGTCGAGCAGTACTTC.

The CDR3 nucleotides are TGTGCCAGCAAGTTTGGAGGGGGCCTCGGGGGCTACACCTTC. Translation: CASKFGGGLGGYTF. The rearrangement joins TRBV25-1 to TRBJ1-2; 7 positions agree with TRBD1. Germline CDR1 is MGHDK and CDR2 is SYGVNS. The CDR3 has 14 residues. V lost 7 bases to trimming and J lost 8 bases; unmatched junction nucleotides: 13.

The genes are TRBV7-2 and TRBJ1-2; no firm D call. The CDR3 spans 13 residues. V gave up 5 bases and J gave up 8 bases, with 15 bases separating them. Germline V gives CDR1 SGHTA, CDR2 FQGNSA. As DNA, the CDR3 is TGTGCCAGCAGCACGACTACGACGGGGGGCTACACCTTC. It encodes CASSTTTTGGYTF.